Below, 21 T cell receptor beta chains from the same sample are listed, as sequenced in a study of blood T cells in healthy people across ages. Together with a sample-barcoded 5' primer, a J-beta primer mix was included in a second PCR lasting about 7 to 12 cycles. In TCRdb, the 5' RACE reads were re-called with MiXCR into one record per CDR3 protein. The sample lists around 1.5 million distinct CDR3 sequences; 30% to 35% were seen once. Material for sequencing was blood. The receptors stem from a young woman in good health.

This clonotype was found many times. The rearrangement joins TRBV29-1 to TRBJ2-5; tentatively, D is TRBD1 (5 bases). The germline CDR1 and CDR2 sequences are SQVTM and ANQGSEA. Trimming took off 4 bases at V and 5 bases at J, with 20 bases between the two ends. The CDR3 totals 15 residues. CDR3 sequence: CSVGLFAMPGETQYF. In DNA, the CDR3 is TGCAGCGTTGGGTTGTTCGCGATGCCAGGGGAGACCCAGTACTTC.

The table lists this clonotype with a few counts. This chain connects TRBV29-1 to TRBJ1-2; 7 bases agree with TRBD1. Losses at the gene ends were 0 bases for V and 8 bases for J; bases not matched to a gene: 12. CDR3 length equals 15 residues. Looked up from germline, CDR1 is SQVTM and CDR2 is ANQGSEA. The CDR3 bases are TGCAGCGTTGAAGATCCACAGGGGCCTTTGGGAGGCTACACCTTC. It encodes CSVEDPQGPLGGYTF. The entire variable domain, with the rest obtained from reference TRBV29-1 and TRBJ1-2, is as follows: SAVISQKPSRDICQRGTSLTIQCQVDSQVTMMFWYRQQPGQSLTLIATANQGSEATYESGFVIDKFPISRPNLTFSTLTVSNMSPEDSSIYLCSVEDPQGPLGGYTFGSGTRLTVV.

This clonotype was counted only a few times. CDR3 coding DNA: TGCGCCAGCAGCCAAGATGGGATCGGACTAGCGGGAGAGGGGTACCCCACAGATACGCAGTATTTT. Translated: CASSQDGIGLAGEGYPTDTQYF. The rearrangement links TRBV4-1 to TRBJ2-3; 13 nucleotides agree with TRBD2. Germline-derived CDR1 and CDR2 are MGHRA and YSYEKL. The CDR3 consists of 22 residues. V shed 0 bases, J shed 2 bases, and the junction held 17 bases outside the gene matches.

The chain is built from TRBV3-1 and TRBJ1-1; D unresolved. This CDR3 has 14 residues. V was clipped by 0 bases and J by 4 bases, with 9 bases between them. CDR1 and CDR2 from the germline V gene are LGHDT and YNNKEL (reference sequence). The CDR3 is CASSQESLGTEAFF. The CDR3 DNA reads TGTGCCAGCAGCCAAGAAAGTCTCGGCACTGAAGCTTTCTTT.

The rearrangement uses TRBV12-5 and TRBJ2-5; 7 bases are shared with TRBD1. The CDR3 spans 18 residues. Germline CDR1 reads LGHNT; CDR2 reads FRNRAP. Losses at the gene ends were 7 bases for V and 3 bases for J; bases not matched to a gene: 20. The CDR3 reads CASDPEDRVGNTKETQYF. CDR3 coding DNA: TGTGCTAGTGACCCTGAAGACAGGGTAGGGAACACTAAAGAGACCCAGTACTTC.

This clonotype was seen only once. A much larger clone differs by one base, so this may be a read error. The chain carries TRBV29-1 and TRBJ2-3; TRBD2 agrees at 12 bases. Germline CDR1 and CDR2: SQVTM and ANQGSEA. The CDR3 length is 15 residues. This chain's CDR3 is CSVAGTSGRTDMQYF. CDR3 DNA sequence: TGCAGCGTCGCCGGGACTAGCGGGCGCACAGATATGCAGTATTTT.

V is TRBV6-5 and J is TRBJ1-2, with D possibly TRBD1 on 6 matching bases. The ends were cut back, 0 bases at V and 2 bases at J, with 10 bases in the middle. The CDR3 extends over 15 amino acids. Germline lookup yields CDR1 MNHEY and CDR2 SVGAGI. The CDR3 spells CASSYSTGANYGYTF. CDR3 in DNA: TGTGCCAGCAGTTACTCGACGGGGGCCAACTATGGCTACACCTTC.

The CDR3 coding sequence is TGTGCCAGCAGCTTAAATGGGGATGTTGGCTATGGCTACACCTTC. It translates to CASSLNGDVGYGYTF. The chain recombines TRBV7-9 with TRBJ1-2; no reliable D call. V was pared by 2 bases and J by 4 bases, with 14 bases between. Germline V gene lookup returns CDR1 SEHNR and CDR2 FQNEAQ (reference sequence). This CDR3 contains 15 residues.

J is TRBJ1-1 and V is TRBV20-1; D is undetermined. V was shortened by 0 bases and J by 0 bases, with 11 bases between the two germline ends. This CDR3 has 15 residues. Germline V gives CDR1 DFQATT, CDR2 SNEGSKA (reference sequence). In DNA, the CDR3 is TGCAGTGCTAGAGATGTAGCAGGAATGAACACTGAAGCTTTCTTT. This encodes CSARDVAGMNTEAFF.

This clonotype showed up just a few times. The J gene is TRBJ1-1, the V gene TRBV7-8; a weak D match, TRBD1 (5 bases). Looked up from germline, CDR1 is SGHVS and CDR2 is FQNEAQ. Trimming left V 3 bases short and J 3 bases short, with 11 bases between. This CDR3 has 14 amino acids. The CDR3 DNA reads TGTGCCAGCAGCTTTAATGTAGGGGACACTGAAGCTTTCTTT. It translates to CASSFNVGDTEAFF.

This chain uses TRBV6-1 with TRBJ1-2, with D unclear. The CDR3 consists of 16 residues. V was trimmed by 2 bases and J by 2 bases, leaving 15 bases between them. Germline V gene data show CDR1 as MNHNS and CDR2 as SASEGT. CDR3 residues: CASSESEETWNYGYTF. In nucleotides, the CDR3 is TGTGCCAGCAGTGAATCTGAGGAAACCTGGAACTATGGCTACACCTTC.

This sequence joins TRBV6-5 and TRBJ1-4; D ambiguous. Trimming stripped 9 bases from V and 1 base from J, with 6 bases between. Per the germline V gene, CDR1 is MNHEY and CDR2 is SVGAGI. The CDR3 sequence is 12 residues long. As DNA, the CDR3 is TGTGCCAGGGGTGGAACTAATGAAAAACTGTTTTTT. Its translation: CARGGTNEKLFF.

The gene calls are TRBV7-3 and TRBJ2-1, with 14 bases aligning to TRBD2. The CDR3 sequence is 17 residues long. CDR1 SGHTA and CDR2 FQGTGA come from the germline V gene. Trimming cost V 4 bases and J 7 bases; bases outside gene matches: 9. The CDR3 nucleotides are TGTGCCAGCAGCTCCTACTCAGGACTAGCGGGAGGTAATGAGCAGTTCTTC. Amino acids: CASSSYSGLAGGNEQFF. Full variable domain (missing parts from reference TRBV7-3 and TRBJ2-1): GAGVSQTPSNKVTEKGKYVELRCDPISGHTALYWYRQSLGQGPEFLIYFQGTGAADDSGLPNDRFFAVRPEGSVSTLKIQRTERGDSAVYLCASSSYSGLAGGNEQFFGPGTRLTVL.

This clonotype was observed many times. V gene TRBV7-2 combines with J gene TRBJ2-7; D gene ambiguous. V was trimmed by 3 bases and J by 2 bases, leaving 8 bases between them. Germline V gene sequence: CDR1 SGHTA, CDR2 FQGNSA. The CDR3 runs 13 residues. CDR3 in amino acids: CASSLGVAYEQYF. Written as DNA, the CDR3 is TGTGCCAGCAGCTTGGGCGTCGCCTACGAGCAGTACTTC.

The chain combines TRBV15 with TRBJ2-7; D gene unclear. The CDR3 spans 16 residues. V lost 1 base, J lost 0 bases, and 13 bases lay in between. Germline-derived CDR1 and CDR2 are LNHNV and YYDKDF (reference sequence). DNA of the CDR3: TGTGCCACCAGCAGAGGATCATGGGCCAGCTCCTACGAGCAGTACTTC. This codes for CATSRGSWASSYEQYF. The complete variable domain, with remaining parts taken from reference TRBV15 and TRBJ2-7, reads DAMVIQNPRYQVTQFGKPVTLSCSQTLNHNVMYWYQQKSSQAPKLLFHYYDKDFNNEADTPDNFQSRRPNTSFCFLDIRSPGLGDTAMYLCATSRGSWASSYEQYFGPGTRLTVT.

This clonotype was seen only a few times. The chain employs TRBV2 and TRBJ2-1, with 9 positions matching TRBD1. The CDR3 runs to 16 residues. CDR1 SNHLY and CDR2 FYNNEI come from the germline V gene. J gave up 2 bases and V 6 bases, and 8 bases lay outside the gene matches. CDR3 residues: CASRVQGAQPYNEQFF. In DNA form, the CDR3 reads TGTGCCAGCAGGGTACAGGGGGCCCAACCCTACAATGAGCAGTTCTTC.

In its sample, this clonotype was seen a few times. This chain's CDR3 is CSARGGLAGVSTDTQYF. Here the CDR3 DNA reads TGCAGTGCTAGAGGAGGACTAGCGGGGGTGTCCACAGATACGCAGTATTTT. V is TRBV20-1 and J is TRBJ2-3; 13 bases align to TRBD2. Germline lookup yields CDR1 DFQATT and CDR2 SNEGSKA (reference sequence). With 1 base clipped from V and 2 bases from J, the junction kept 6 bases outside the gene matches. This CDR3 has 17 amino acids.

V gene TRBV24-1 combines with J gene TRBJ1-1; a weak D match, TRBD1 (5 bases). Germline values: CDR1 KGHDR, CDR2 SFDVKD. The CDR3 has 15 residues. V gave up 4 bases and J gave up 1 base, with 12 bases separating them. The CDR3: CATSESGTQNTEAFF. DNA for the CDR3: TGTGCCACCAGTGAATCCGGGACCCAGAACACTGAAGCTTTCTTT.

The rearrangement uses TRBV20-1 and TRBJ2-3; 14 nucleotides match TRBD2. Looked up from germline, CDR1 is DFQATT and CDR2 is SNEGSKA (reference sequence). The V segment lost 4 bases and the J segment 5 bases; nucleotides outside the gene matches: 8. The CDR3 contains 16 residues. CDR3 sequence: CSATRLAGGPRDTQYF. CDR3 DNA sequence: TGCAGTGCTACCCGACTAGCGGGGGGGCCCCGAGATACGCAGTATTTT.

This clonotype was observed a handful of times. V usage is TRBV6-6 and J usage is TRBJ1-4; D is undetermined. CDR1 and CDR2 (germline): MNHNY, SVGAGI (reference sequence). This CDR3 has 16 residues. Trimming took off 0 bases at V and 6 bases at J, with 14 bases between the two ends. For the CDR3, the DNA is TGTGCCAGCAGTTACTCCTACGATAGATTAGATGAAAAACTGTTTTTT. Amino acid sequence: CASSYSYDRLDEKLFF.

The J gene is TRBJ2-7, the V gene TRBV21-1; the tabulated D call, TRBD1, remains unverified against the DNA. TRBV21-1 is a documented pseudogene. The CDR3 contains 16 residues. The CDR3 is CASSRNGQHESHEQYF. Here the CDR3 DNA reads TGTGCCAGCAGCCGCAATGGACAGCACGAGTCCCACGAGCAGTACTTC.